This T cell receptor beta chain was sequenced for a study of T cell responses to AZD1222 COVID-19 vaccine. Sequencing was performed with immunoSEQ multiplex PCR; in TCRdb, only in-frame clones are kept and a portion is missing. The data contain tens of thousands of clones, 80% to 90% of them seen just once; the ten biggest clones take up less than 20%. General study results and limits: None of the repertoires were sampled until the peak T cell response had passed.

Concerning this clone itself: Its cognate antigen is unknown.

CDR1 and CDR2 from the germline V gene are SGHRS and YFSETQ. Trimming cost V 4 bases and J 6 bases, with 16 bases left between them. This CDR3 is built from 14 residues. This TCR came from an adult who received the AZD1222 COVID-19 vaccine. The specimen was peripheral blood, collected 28 days after the second AZD1222 dose. The chain links TRBV5-1 to TRBJ1-1; tentative D call: TRBD1 (5 bases). The CDR3 nucleotides are TGCGCCAGCAGCGCGGGACGGCTAAAAGCTGAAGCTTTCTTT. Encoded protein: CASSAGRLKAEAFF.